This T cell receptor beta chain was retrieved from a study of beta chain features in type 1 diabetes. Study conclusions and caveats: Patients with type 1 diabetes showed fewer VDJ junction insertions and more deletions.

Deletions cut 1 base from V and 2 bases from J, with 7 bases between. CDR1 MGHRA and CDR2 YSYEKL come from the germline V gene. CDR3 length equals 14 residues. Each of the CD4+ naive, central memory, regulatory and stem cell-like memory populations was sorted via CD45RO/CCR7/CD25/CD127/CD95/CD27. All of the isolated RNA was reverse transcribed, so expressed TCRB transcripts were sequenced. The method was immunoSEQ multiplex PCR; TCRdb's version includes in-frame clones alone and lacks a portion of them. The profile shows under 500,000 clones, roughly 31% of them singletons. To note about this clone: The antigen is not known. This specimen includes other DNA sequences encoding the same CDR3.

The sequenced material came from naive CD4+ T cells from blood. The TCR comes from a man aged 18-30 years in good health. This chain joins TRBV4-1 and TRBJ2-3; D is unresolved. This CDR3 is CASSQVLSTDTQYF. The DNA of the CDR3 is TGCGCCAGCAGCCAAGTTCTATCCACAGATACGCAGTATTTT.